These 21 T cell receptor beta chains originate from one sample sequenced in a study of T-cell memory formation after mild COVID-19. TCRdb reprocessed the 5' RACE reads via MiXCR and lists one record per CDR3 protein. The table lists over 250,000 distinct CDR3 sequences, about 15% of them singletons. The sample taken for sequencing was PBMCs or a T cell subset sorted from them (not recorded which). These TCRs come from a man aged 18-30 years who had mild COVID-19 (a few samples of this study predate the infection). Cell type and time point are not known.

In its sample, this clonotype was seen a few times. The V gene is TRBV4-1, the J gene TRBJ1-1; D unclear. Trimming pared 1 base from V and 2 bases from J, leaving 8 bases between. Germline CDR1 reads MGHRA; CDR2 reads YSYEKL. This CDR3 has 14 residues. This chain's CDR3 is CASSQVAGNTEAFF. The CDR3 nucleotides are TGCGCCAGCAGCCAAGTTGCCGGTAACACTGAAGCTTTCTTT.

This chain joins TRBV6-6 and TRBJ2-5, with D unclear. The CDR3 contains 11 residues. Trimming took off 7 bases at V and 8 bases at J, with 11 bases between the two ends. Germline V lookup: CDR1 MNHNY, CDR2 SVGAGI (reference sequence). The CDR3 DNA is TGTGCCAGCACCCATCACCTAACCCAGTACTTC. As protein: CASTHHLTQYF.

This clonotype occurred a few times. This chain connects TRBV5-6 to TRBJ1-2; D is perhaps TRBD1 (5 bases). The V gene's germline CDR1 is SGHDT and CDR2 YYEEEE. The CDR3 length is 13 residues. The V end was cut by 3 bases, the J end by 8 bases, with 14 bases between. CDR3 sequence (DNA): TGTGCCAGCAGCTCCCCAGGAAGGGGCGGCTACACCTTC. Its translation: CASSSPGRGGYTF.

This clonotype was recorded a few times. The chain couples TRBV19 to TRBJ1-5, with D unclear. With 4 bases removed from V and 6 bases from J, the gap between germline ends came to 13 bases. The CDR3 length is 14 residues. Germline assignment: CDR1 LNHDA and CDR2 SQIVND (reference sequence). In nucleotides, the CDR3 is TGTGCCAGTAGTACGCTCGGAGGCAGTCAGCCCCAGCATTTT. Translating it yields CASSTLGGSQPQHF.

There are many counts of this clonotype. This chain uses TRBV18 with TRBJ2-7; TRBD1 aligns across 7 bases. The CDR3 length is 14 residues. CDR1 is KGHSH, CDR2 LQKENI, per germline. V was clipped by 2 bases and J by 2 bases; unmatched bases: 3. CDR3 sequence reads: CASSPRQGTYEQYF. Here the CDR3 DNA reads TGTGCCAGCTCACCAAGACAGGGAACCTACGAGCAGTACTTC.

This chain joins TRBV4-1 and TRBJ2-7; the D is unclear. The CDR3 spans 13 residues. Germline CDR1 is MGHRA and CDR2 is YSYEKL. V was pared by 4 bases and J by 5 bases, with 12 bases between. The CDR3 DNA reads as TGCGCCAGCAGCCTGACCCTGTCCGACGAGCAGTACGTC. Translating it yields CASSLTLSDEQYV.

This clonotype turned up a few times. The gene calls are TRBV7-2 and TRBJ2-3; 9 nucleotides agree with TRBD2. Losses at the gene ends were 7 bases for V and 1 base for J; bases not matched to a gene: 3. The length of the CDR3 is 14 residues. CDR1 is SGHTA, CDR2 FQGNSA, per germline. This chain's CDR3 is CASISSGGTDTQYF. The CDR3 nucleotides read TGTGCCAGCATCTCTAGCGGGGGCACAGATACGCAGTATTTT.

The V gene is TRBV10-3, the J gene TRBJ2-1, with 11 bases fitting TRBD2. Germline V gives CDR1 ENHRY, CDR2 SYGVKD. This CDR3 has 14 amino acids. V shed 8 bases, J shed 6 bases, and the junction held 6 bases outside the gene matches. The CDR3 sequence: CAIGVAGGSNEQFF. The CDR3 DNA sequence: TGTGCCATCGGGGTAGCGGGGGGGTCCAATGAGCAGTTCTTC.

This clonotype was found many times. The chain uses TRBV5-1 and TRBJ2-7; the D is unclear. Trimming removed 0 bases at V and 0 bases at J, with 7 bases between. Germline V gene data show CDR1 as SGHRS and CDR2 as YFSETQ. The CDR3 covers 14 residues. In nucleotides, the CDR3 is TGCGCCAGCAGCTTGGATGGGGTCTCCTACGAGCAGTACTTC. It yields the protein CASSLDGVSYEQYF.

The chain couples TRBV30 to TRBJ2-7; maybe TRBD1 (5 bases). The CDR3 consists of 15 residues. Germline lookup yields CDR1 GTSNPN and CDR2 SVGIG (reference sequence). V lost 1 base, J lost 7 bases, and 20 bases lay in between. The CDR3 spells CAWSDGRQSLLEQYF. Written as DNA, the CDR3 is TGTGCCTGGAGTGACGGTAGACAGTCCTTGCTAGAGCAGTACTTC.

This clonotype was detected only a few times. The V and J genes are TRBV7-9 and TRBJ1-6, with 8 bases lining up with TRBD1. With V trimmed by 10 bases and J by 3 bases, 8 bases remained unmatched. Germline values: CDR1 SEHNR, CDR2 FQNEAQ (reference sequence). The CDR3 loop spans 15 amino acids. The CDR3: CATKGTGGYNSPLHF. The DNA of the CDR3 is TGTGCCACTAAAGGTACAGGGGGCTATAATTCACCCCTCCACTTT.

This clonotype was observed a handful of times. V is TRBV20-1 and J is TRBJ1-5, with TRBD1 as a possible D gene (6 bases). This CDR3 spans 13 amino acids. Germline V gives CDR1 DFQATT, CDR2 SNEGSKA (reference sequence). With 3 bases removed from V and 9 bases from J, the gap between germline ends came to 15 bases. The CDR3 here is CSASGGGPRPQHF. CDR3 DNA sequence: TGCAGTGCTAGTGGGGGCGGACCTCGGCCCCAGCATTTT.

The chain links TRBV12-3 or TRBV12-4 to TRBJ2-5; the match to TRBD1 covers 10 bases. With 7 bases clipped from V and 5 bases from J, the junction kept 7 bases outside the gene matches. This CDR3 comprises 14 residues. In DNA form, the CDR3 reads TGTGCCAGCAATCGGGACAGGGGAAGGGAGACCCAGTACTTC. It is translated as CASNRDRGRETQYF.

This clonotype was counted a few times. This CDR3 reads CATSDYNYYGYTF. DNA of the CDR3: TGTGCCACCAGTGATTACAATTACTATGGCTACACCTTC. The rearrangement uses TRBV24-1 and TRBJ1-2; D gene uncertain. Looked up from germline, CDR1 is KGHDR and CDR2 is SFDVKD. The ends were cut back, 2 bases at V and 3 bases at J, with 6 bases in the middle. The CDR3 sequence is 13 residues long.

The table lists this clonotype with a few counts. The rearrangement uses TRBV6-5 and TRBJ1-1; 7 bases fit TRBD1. This CDR3 comprises 15 residues. Germline lookup yields CDR1 MNHEY and CDR2 SVGAGI. The V gene end was trimmed by 7 bases and the J gene end by 3 bases; junction bases not matched to a gene: 11. DNA of the CDR3: TGTGCCAGCACCGAGGGGGCCCTCGGGGACACTGAAGCTTTCTTT. Translation gives CASTEGALGDTEAFF.

This clonotype was found a few times. The chain is built from TRBV11-2 and TRBJ1-1; D not certain. From germline, CDR1 is SGHAT and CDR2 FQNNGV. This CDR3 has 15 residues. With 6 bases removed from V and 3 bases from J, the gap between germline ends came to 17 bases. The CDR3 here is CASSPSDLRDTEAFF. The CDR3 bases are TGTGCCAGCAGTCCCTCCGATTTACGGGACACTGAAGCTTTCTTT.

This clonotype has only a few counts. Written as DNA, the CDR3 is TGCGCCAGCAGCGAAGTCGGGGGACAGTCTAACGTCCTGACTTTC. Its protein product is CASSEVGGQSNVLTF. This sequence joins TRBV5-1 and TRBJ2-6, with a tentative D call TRBD1 (7 bases). Germline V gene lookup returns CDR1 SGHRS and CDR2 YFSETQ. V lost 4 bases and J lost 10, with 18 bases in between. This CDR3 comprises 15 residues.

J is TRBJ1-6 and V is TRBV2; the D gene is possibly TRBD1 (6 bases). V was clipped by 3 bases and J by 8 bases, with 11 bases between them. The CDR3 sequence is 14 residues long. Germline CDR1 reads SNHLY; CDR2 reads FYNNEI. This CDR3 is CASSDRGSDSPLHF. The CDR3 coding sequence is TGTGCCAGCAGTGACAGGGGTAGTGATTCACCCCTCCACTTT.

The chain is built from TRBV10-3 and TRBJ2-3, with TRBD2 matching 11 bases. CDR1 is ENHRY, CDR2 SYGVKD, per germline. CDR3 length equals 15 residues. V lost 4 bases, J lost 3 bases, and 3 bases stayed unmatched. The DNA for the CDR3 is TGTGCCATCAGTGCGACTAGCGGGGTAACAGATACGCAGTATTTT. Its protein is CAISATSGVTDTQYF.

There are many counts of this clonotype. V is TRBV7-9 and J is TRBJ2-7, with 10 bases that match TRBD2. The germline V gene encodes CDR1 SEHNR and CDR2 FQNEAQ (reference sequence). After removal of 5 bases from V and 2 bases from J, the junction contained 6 bases not matched to a gene. The CDR3 loop spans 15 amino acids. CDR3 amino acids: CASSRSGGSPYEQYF. DNA of the CDR3: TGTGCCAGCAGCCGTAGCGGGGGGTCTCCCTACGAGCAGTACTTC.

The chain has TRBV29-1 and TRBJ1-1; 9 bases align to TRBD1. The trim removed 4 bases at V and 4 bases at J, leaving 10 bases unmatched. The germline V gene encodes CDR1 SQVTM and CDR2 ANQGSEA. The CDR3 consists of 15 residues. CDR3 DNA sequence: TGCAGCGTTGTTGGGACAGGGCTACTACGCACTGAAGCTTTCTTT. It codes for CSVVGTGLLRTEAFF.